The next 25 T cell receptor beta chains were all read from a single sample in a study of blood T cell repertoires in COVID-19. Libraries were prepared by immunoSEQ multiplex PCR; TCRdb keeps only in-frame clonotypes and omits some of them. The repertoire consists of approximately 70,000 clones, with around nine tenths occurring once and the leading ten covering around 7.3%. The sequenced material came from peripheral blood. Receptors were obtained from a man in his forties with COVID-19, enrolled during active disease.

This chain links TRBV10-3 with TRBJ2-2; the match to TRBD1 covers 9 bases. Germline V gene sequence: CDR1 ENHRY, CDR2 SYGVKD. The CDR3 extends over 16 amino acids. V trimming: 3 bases; J trimming: 2 bases; junction bases outside the gene matches: 4. CDR3 in amino acids: CAISDHRGRNTGELFF. The CDR3 DNA reads TGTGCCATCAGTGACCACAGGGGGCGAAACACCGGGGAGCTGTTTTTT.

The rearrangement links TRBV30 to TRBJ2-1; 7 bases match TRBD1. V lost 5 bases, J lost 7 bases, and 11 bases stayed unmatched. The CDR3 is 14 residues long. Germline-derived CDR1 and CDR2 are GTSNPN and SVGIG (reference sequence). The CDR3 nucleotides read TGTGCCTGGGACCACGAGGGGGCGCGGAATGAGCAGTTCTTC. This translates into CAWDHEGARNEQFF. Using reference TRBV30 and TRBJ2-1 for the parts outside the CDR3, the full variable domain is SQTIHQWPATLVQPVGSPLSLECTVEGTSNPNLYWYRQAAGRGLQLLFYSVGIGQISSEVPQNLSASRPQDRQFILSSKKLLLSDSGFYLCAWDHEGARNEQFFGPGTRLTVL.

The rearrangement uses TRBV9 and TRBJ1-1; 9 bases line up with TRBD1. With 3 bases clipped from V and 1 base from J, the junction kept 7 bases outside the gene matches. This CDR3 contains 16 residues. Germline-derived CDR1 and CDR2 are SGDLS and YYNGEE. The CDR3 nucleotides are TGTGCCAGCAGCGCAACCGGGACAGGGTCGAACACTGAAGCTTTCTTT. It is translated as CASSATGTGSNTEAFF.

The chain uses TRBV19 and TRBJ2-1; TRBD2 matches 12 bases. Looked up from germline, CDR1 is LNHDA and CDR2 is SQIVND (reference sequence). The CDR3 is 16 residues long. Germline trimming cut 5 bases from V and 3 bases from J; bases unmatched to any gene: 5. The CDR3 sequence: CASSRLAGDLYNEQFF. The CDR3 coding sequence is TGTGCCAGTAGTCGACTAGCGGGGGACCTCTACAATGAGCAGTTCTTC.

The rearrangement links TRBV19 to TRBJ2-2; TRBD1 might be the D (5 bases). The germline V gene encodes CDR1 LNHDA and CDR2 SQIVND (reference sequence). V was trimmed by 7 bases and J by 0 bases, leaving 9 bases between them. The CDR3 extends over 14 amino acids. The CDR3 loop is CASNPGPNTGELFF. As DNA, the CDR3 is TGTGCCAGTAACCCAGGGCCGAACACCGGGGAGCTGTTTTTT.

Only one count was recorded for this clone. The gene calls are TRBV12-5 and TRBJ1-1; 8 bases fit TRBD1. This CDR3 comprises 12 residues. Germline values: CDR1 LGHNT, CDR2 FRNRAP. V lost 5 bases and J lost 9; bases outside the gene matches: 5. CDR3 protein: CASGPDRDKAFF. The DNA for the CDR3 is TGTGCTAGTGGTCCGGACAGGGATAAAGCTTTCTTT. Using reference TRBV12-5 and TRBJ1-1 for the parts outside the CDR3, the full variable domain is DARVTQTPRHKVTEMGQEVTMRCQPILGHNTVFWYRQTMMQGLELLAYFRNRAPLDDSGMPKDRFSAEMPDATLATLKIQPSEPRDSAVYFCASGPDRDKAFFGQGTRLTVV.

The rearrangement uses TRBV6-5 and TRBJ2-2; 7 bases are shared with TRBD1. V shed 9 bases, J shed 5 bases, and the junction held 6 bases outside the gene matches. Germline CDR1 and CDR2: MNHEY and SVGAGI. CDR3 length: 13 amino acids. The CDR3 is CASWTGITGELFF. CDR3 DNA: TGTGCCAGTTGGACAGGAATAACCGGGGAGCTGTTTTTT.

The rearrangement uses TRBV28 and TRBJ2-7; tentatively, D is TRBD1 (5 bases). CDR3 length: 13 residues. V was cut by 6 bases and J by 5 bases, with 14 bases left in between. Germline V CDR1 and CDR2: MDHEN, SYDVKM. CDR3 DNA sequence: TGTGCCAGCAGCCCGACAGAGTTCCACGAGCAGTACTTC. The encoded protein is CASSPTEFHEQYF.

This clone came up a few times. This CDR3 is also generated by other DNA sequences in the sample. The rearrangement links TRBV6-5 to TRBJ1-1, with D tentatively TRBD1 (5 bases). Trimming took off 9 bases at V and 1 base at J, with 12 bases between the two ends. CDR3 size: 13 residues. CDR1 and CDR2 (germline): MNHEY, SVGAGI. The CDR3 loop reads CASSLQGNTEAFF. The CDR3 DNA reads as TGTGCCAGTTCCCTCCAGGGGAACACTGAAGCTTTCTTT.

This rearrangement joins TRBV6-5 to TRBJ2-5; 7 nucleotides agree with TRBD2. The junction had 6 bases not matched to a gene; V was cut back by 5 bases and J by 0 bases. The CDR3 totals 15 residues. Germline lookup yields CDR1 MNHEY and CDR2 SVGAGI. CDR3 amino acids: CASSPWDYYQETQYF. CDR3 bases: TGTGCCAGCAGTCCCTGGGACTACTACCAAGAGACCCAGTACTTC.

The V call is TRBV7-9, the J call TRBJ2-3; 9 positions agree with TRBD1. The CDR3 is made up of 14 amino acids. V shed 8 bases and J 5 bases; nucleotides not matched to a gene: 8. Per germline, CDR1 SEHNR and CDR2 FQNEAQ (reference sequence). CDR3 coding DNA: TGTGCCAGCGGGCCCGGACAGGGGCGAGATACGCAGTATTTT. Amino acid sequence: CASGPGQGRDTQYF.

This chain joins TRBV18 and TRBJ2-7, with D possibly TRBD2 on 6 matching bases. This CDR3 comprises 13 residues. The germline V and J ends were trimmed by 6 bases and 3 bases, with 12 bases remaining between them. Germline assignment: CDR1 KGHSH and CDR2 LQKENI. The CDR3 DNA reads as TGTGCCAGCTCGCCTAGCGAAGGCTACGAGCAGTACTTC. This codes for CASSPSEGYEQYF.

The chain is built from TRBV25-1 and TRBJ1-4; 8 nucleotides line up with TRBD1. Looked up from germline, CDR1 is MGHDK and CDR2 is SYGVNS. The length of the CDR3 is 15 residues. V lost 4 bases to trimming and J lost 5 bases; unmatched junction nucleotides: 6. The CDR3 nucleotides are TGTGCCAGCAGTGCTGGAACAGGGGGGAATGAAAAACTGTTTTTT. Translated, it gives CASSAGTGGNEKLFF.

The chain links TRBV5-6 to TRBJ2-3, with TRBD2 matching 9 bases. V lost 3 bases and J lost 7; bases outside the gene matches: 9. The CDR3 has 15 residues. Germline assignment: CDR1 SGHDT and CDR2 YYEEEE. The CDR3 loop is CASSSLAGAPNTQYF. CDR3 coding DNA: TGTGCCAGCAGCTCCTTAGCGGGGGCCCCAAATACGCAGTATTTT.

The rearrangement uses TRBV2 and TRBJ1-6; D is perhaps TRBD1 (6 bases). Germline-derived CDR1 and CDR2 are SNHLY and FYNNEI. Trimming took off 4 bases at V and 7 bases at J, with 14 bases between the two ends. The CDR3 spans 15 residues. The CDR3 spells CASSGRGGANSPLHF. The CDR3 DNA reads as TGTGCCAGCAGTGGGAGAGGGGGTGCGAATTCACCCCTCCACTTT.

V is TRBV28 and J is TRBJ1-5; D remains unclear. CDR1 MDHEN and CDR2 SYDVKM come from the germline V gene. The CDR3 totals 12 residues. The ends were cut back, 8 bases at V and 6 bases at J, with 11 bases in the middle. DNA of the CDR3: TGTGCCAGCCAAGCAGAGGGTCAGCCCCAGCATTTT. Amino acids: CASQAEGQPQHF. Full variable domain (remainder filled in from reference TRBV28 and TRBJ1-5): DVKVTQSSRYLVKRTGEKVFLECVQDMDHENMFWYRQDPGLGLRLIYFSYDVKMKEKGDIPEGYSVSREKKERFSLILESASTNQTSMYLCASQAEGQPQHFGDGTRLSIL.

This chain uses TRBV11-2 with TRBJ2-1; 12 nucleotides line up with TRBD2. The CDR3 has 16 residues. The germline V gene encodes CDR1 SGHAT and CDR2 FQNNGV. V trimming: 5 bases; J trimming: 7 bases; junction bases outside the gene matches: 9. The DNA for the CDR3 is TGTGCCAGCAGCCGTAGGGCTAGCGGGGGGGCTAATGAGCAGTTCTTC. Protein product: CASSRRASGGANEQFF.

The chain combines TRBV5-5 with TRBJ1-2; TRBD1 aligns across 8 bases. V lost 0 bases to trimming and J lost 4 bases; unmatched junction nucleotides: 2. The CDR3 is 14 amino acids. Germline V gene sequence: CDR1 SGHKS, CDR2 YYEKEE (reference sequence). The CDR3 here is CASSLVQGAYGYTF. For the CDR3, the DNA is TGTGCCAGCAGCTTGGTGCAGGGGGCCTATGGCTACACCTTC.

The chain combines TRBV10-3 with TRBJ2-5, with a tentative D call TRBD2 (6 bases). V lost 6 bases to trimming and J lost 5 bases, with 10 bases between them. The CDR3 covers 12 residues. CDR1 and CDR2 (germline): ENHRY, SYGVKD. CDR3 coding DNA: TGTGCCATCAGCCGGGACTTGGAGACCCAGTACTTC. Its protein product is CAISRDLETQYF.

V gene TRBV3-1 (or the pseudogene TRBV3-2) combines with J gene TRBJ2-5, with TRBD2 as a possible D gene (6 bases). Trimming took off 3 bases at V and 8 bases at J, with 13 bases between the two ends. The CDR3 has 13 amino acids. CDR1 LGHDT and CDR2 YNNKEL come from the germline V gene (reference sequence). In DNA form, the CDR3 reads TGTGCCAGCAGCCAGCCGGGGGTCACAACCCAGTACTTC. This encodes CASSQPGVTTQYF.

The V gene is TRBV30, the J gene TRBJ2-7; 8 nucleotides align to TRBD1. CDR3 length: 17 amino acids. Germline V CDR1 and CDR2: GTSNPN, SVGIG (reference sequence). J was trimmed by 3 bases and V by 3 bases; bases with no gene match: 16. The CDR3 loop reads CAWRAGQGTRSLYEQYF. The CDR3 DNA is TGTGCCTGGAGGGCAGGACAGGGTACCCGCAGTCTCTACGAGCAGTACTTC.

V gene TRBV2 combines with J gene TRBJ2-5, with 10 positions matching TRBD2. Germline V lookup: CDR1 SNHLY, CDR2 FYNNEI. V shed 3 bases, J shed 5 bases, and the junction held 6 bases outside the gene matches. This CDR3 has 15 amino acids. The CDR3 spells CASSEELAGVETQYF. In DNA form, the CDR3 reads TGTGCCAGCAGTGAGGAGCTAGCGGGGGTCGAGACCCAGTACTTC.

The chain recombines TRBV11-2 with TRBJ1-1; 7 nucleotides agree with TRBD1. J was trimmed by 7 bases and V by 4 bases; bases with no gene match: 12. CDR3 size: 15 residues. Germline-derived CDR1 and CDR2 are SGHAT and FQNNGV. As DNA, the CDR3 is TGTGCCAGCAGCTACTTAACAGGGGAGCAGATTGAAGCTTTCTTT. Translated, it gives CASSYLTGEQIEAFF.

The chain combines TRBV9 with TRBJ2-5; 11 nucleotides line up with TRBD1. V was clipped by 5 bases and J by 5 bases; unmatched bases: 8. Germline V gives CDR1 SGDLS, CDR2 YYNGEE. The CDR3 runs 15 residues. The CDR3 DNA is TGTGCCAGCAGTGAGGGGACAGGGGGGGTGGAGACCCAGTACTTC. Amino acids: CASSEGTGGVETQYF.

The chain links TRBV10-1 to TRBJ2-6; D is ambiguous. Looked up from germline, CDR1 is WNHNN and CDR2 is SYGVQD (reference sequence). The CDR3 has 15 residues. V lost 2 bases and J 0 bases, leaving 5 bases between the germline ends. CDR3 sequence reads: CASSEGTSGANVLTF. In nucleotides, the CDR3 is TGCGCCAGCAGTGAGGGCACCTCTGGGGCCAACGTCCTGACTTTC.